Listed below are T cell receptor beta chains from one sample, sequenced in a study of control samples from healthy donors and cancer patients. Sequencing was performed with immunoSEQ multiplex PCR; in TCRdb, only in-frame clones are kept and a portion is missing. The sample holds approximately 150,000 clones, around 94% seen once. Sequencing was done on a sample of PBMCs. These receptors all stem from a man between 60 and 70 years old with colorectal cancer. CDR3s include the opening cysteine and the closing phenylalanine or tryptophan. Each record gives: CDR3 protein, CDR3 DNA, V gene, J gene, D gene. A D gene is named only where the DNA matches it firmly.

CDR3: CASKNSGGATDTQYF; DNA: TGTGCCAGCAAGAATAGCGGGGGGGCCACAGATACGCAGTATTTT; V: TRBV6-5; J: TRBJ2-3; D: TRBD2
CDR3: CATSDPTASYNEQFF; DNA: TGTGCCACCAGTGACCCCACAGCTTCCTACAATGAGCAGTTCTTC; V: TRBV24-1; J: TRBJ2-1; D: .
CDR3: CASSARPGTGYEQYF; DNA: TGTGCCAGCAGCGCCCGACCCGGGACAGGCTACGAGCAGTACTTC; V: TRBV9; J: TRBJ2-7; D: TRBD1
CDR3: CASSLTRQGFATNEKLFF; DNA: TGTGCCAGCAGCTTAACGCGACAGGGGTTTGCAACTAATGAAAAACTGTTTTTT; V: TRBV7-9; J: TRBJ1-4; D: TRBD1
CDR3: CASSQEIAGLASGANALTF; DNA: TGCGCCAGCAGCCAAGAAATCGCGGGCCTAGCGTCTGGGGCCAACGCCCTGACTTTC; V: TRBV4-3; J: TRBJ2-6; D: .
CDR3: CASSIRTGGDYEQYF; DNA: TGTGCCAGTAGTATCCGGACCGGAGGCGACTACGAGCAGTACTTC; V: TRBV19; J: TRBJ2-7; D: .
CDR3: CASRDRGSYEQYF; DNA: TGTGCCAGCAGGGACAGGGGGTCCTACGAGCAGTACTTC; V: TRBV5-4; J: TRBJ2-7; D: TRBD1
CDR3: CATSDPGVADEKLFF; DNA: TGTGCCACCAGTGACCCAGGGGTGGCAGATGAAAAACTGTTTTTT; V: TRBV24-1; J: TRBJ1-4; D: .
CDR3: CASSASGTWYGYTF; DNA: TGTGCCAGCAGTGCCTCGGGAACTTGGTATGGCTACACCTTC; V: TRBV25-1; J: TRBJ1-2; D: .
CDR3: CASSLGSSGGTSTDTQYF; DNA: TGCGCCAGCAGCTTGGGGTCTAGCGGGGGGACTAGCACAGATACGCAGTATTTT; V: TRBV5-1; J: TRBJ2-3; D: TRBD2
CDR3: CAWSHGTVSGELFF; DNA: TGTGCCTGGAGCCATGGGACAGTTTCCGGGGAGCTGTTTTTT; V: TRBV30; J: TRBJ2-2; D: TRBD1
CDR3: CASSQGQAAGNTEAFF; DNA: TGCGCCAGCAGCCAAGGCCAGGCCGCGGGGAACACTGAAGCTTTCTTT; V: TRBV4-1; J: TRBJ1-1; D: .
CDR3: CAWSGIIYGYTF; DNA: TGTGCCTGGAGTGGGATCATTTATGGCTACACCTTC; V: TRBV30; J: TRBJ1-2; D: .
CDR3: CASSSTTGNYGYTF; DNA: TGTGCCAGCAGCTCGACGACAGGGAACTATGGCTACACCTTC; V: TRBV7-2; J: TRBJ1-2; D: TRBD1
CDR3: CASSPGVAPRTDTQYF; DNA: TGTGCCAGCAGCCCGGGGGTAGCGCCCCGCACAGATACGCAGTATTTT; V: TRBV11-2; J: TRBJ2-3; D: .
CDR3: CASSSGQTYYGYTF; DNA: TGTGCCAGCAGCTCGGGACAGACCTACTATGGCTACACCTTC; V: TRBV28; J: TRBJ1-2; D: TRBD1